This is a list of T cell receptor beta chains from one sample in a study of cytomegalovirus exposure and HLA in healthy donors. Using immunoSEQ multiplex PCR, the repertoire was profiled, and TCRdb retains in-frame clones only, with some absent. The data contain over 75,000 clones, around nine tenths of them singletons. The sequenced material came from PBMCs. Receptors originate from a man aged 25 to 40 in good health and CMV-seropositive. Both conserved end residues are trimmed from each CDR3. Fields, in order: J gene, clone size, V gene, CDR3 protein. Clone size is shown for a subset of rows, as once, few, many or a class of expanded clone.

TRBJ2-1,.,TRBV5-6,ASSLLLVTANEQF
TRBJ1-6,.,TRBV28,ASSLPASSYNSPLH
TRBJ1-5,.,TRBV27,ASSFGAGFGNQPQH
TRBJ2-2,.,TRBV28,ASRSGGADTGELF
TRBJ1-3,.,TRBV19,ASSTGHYSGNTIY
TRBJ1-5,.,TRBV12-2,ASRGDQPQH
TRBJ1-6,.,TRBV27,ASSKHRGSYNSPLH
TRBJ2-3,.,TRBV29-1,SVGTSGRGADTQY
TRBJ2-5,.,TRBV11-2,ASSRYGTQETQY
TRBJ2-3,.,TRBV6-5,ASSYVAGGEDTQY
TRBJ2-5,once,TRBV5-1,ASKLAGEYQETQY
TRBJ2-7,.,TRBV5-1,ASSLAAGRPTYEQY
TRBJ1-5,.,TRBV7-2,ANSLDSGDQPQH
TRBJ2-3,once,TRBV27,ASSLSMGGPGTDTQY
TRBJ2-3,.,TRBV7-9,ASSPGQSTDTQY
TRBJ1-2,.,TRBV5-6,ASSRTGPDGYT
TRBJ2-7,once,TRBV6-6,ASRLTGGIYEQY
TRBJ2-7,.,TRBV4-1,ASSHGQAITYEQY
TRBJ1-2,.,TRBV28,ASSQTDRVFGYT
TRBJ2-1,.,TRBV7-2,ASSLQEGSYNEQF
TRBJ2-1,.,TRBV19,ASSRTGGIYNEQF
TRBJ1-2,.,TRBV6-1,ASRKVQDYGYT
TRBJ1-2,once,TRBV5-1,ASRETGGRLDGYT
TRBJ2-5,.,TRBV7-9,SSREPLGRGETQY
TRBJ2-7,few,TRBV4-1,ASSQAQGSYEQY
TRBJ2-1,.,TRBV11-3,ASSPAGPLKDEQF
TRBJ2-5,.,TRBV14,ASSQVWASGRETQY
TRBJ2-5,.,TRBV7-3,ASSPGTGSQETQY
TRBJ1-4,.,TRBV5-1,ASSLGGYEKLF
TRBJ1-2,.,TRBV28,ASSRDNNYGYT
TRBJ2-1,once,TRBV19,ASSLYNEQF